This T cell receptor (beta chain) originates from a study of blood T cell repertoires in COVID-19. Whole-study context: T cells, B-cell-depleted T cells, or PBMCs provided the cDNA or gDNA that served as material.

How the authors handled the data: For nucleated cells, counts were estimated from reference gene primer amplification. Only in-frame clones appear in the TCRdb table, and some are missing; sequencing was by immunoSEQ multiplex PCR. Clone size and V and J calls were adopted from that table, with D and trimming inferred from the DNA. This sample has roughly 250,000 clones, with 80% to 95% found just once. Study members were between roughly 18 and 90 years old and lived in 20 to 25 US regions. Assignment of participants to cohorts was predicated upon participant-reported clinical history. Germline V CDR1 and CDR2: MNHEY, SMNVEV (reference sequence). This CDR3 contains 19 residues. Trimming took 6 bases from V and 0 from J; bases not matched to a gene: 14.

The chain couples TRBV27 to TRBJ2-3; TRBD2 aligns across 11 bases. The specimen sequenced was PBMCs or T cells enriched from blood (not recorded which). This clonotype originated in a woman between 18 and 29 years old who had recovered from COVID-19. The CDR3 region has the DNA TGTGCCAGCAGGTTTAGCGGGAGGGCCGTGGGAGCCAGCACAGATACGCAGTATTTT. Its protein product is CASRFSGRAVGASTDTQYF.